This TCR beta chain came from a study of T cell repertoires in cytomegalovirus infection. Study overall: HLA-C-restricted CMV epitopes, recently identified, and well-studied HLA-B-restricted ones were used by the study. Public TCR beta signatures were indicative of both CMV infection and a matching HLA type.

Study-wide results and limits: Across the ex vivo response, the dominant clonotypes were HLA-C-restricted CMV-specific TCR beta clonotypes. Individuals carrying CMV plus the relevant HLA were identified by cumulative frequency of public TCR beta families.

Remarks on this clonotype: The antigen is not known.

V lost 4 bases, J lost 0 bases, and 16 bases lay in between. Germline V gene data show CDR1 as LNHDA and CDR2 as SQIVND (reference sequence). This CDR3 comprises 17 residues. TCRdb reprocessed the reads with MiXCR, giving one entry per CDR3 protein. The repertoire has roughly 730,000 distinct CDR3 sequences, roughly a third of them found once; the top ten carry 15% to 20%. The sequence was obtained from a human donor in good health (CMV status not recorded). Some clones in this sample may be carry-over from other donors' samples. The chain joins TRBV19 to TRBJ1-5; TRBD1 might be the D (6 bases). Here the sequenced sample was cultured PBMCs, taken from culture after CMV antigen stimulation. CDR3 nucleotides: TGTGCCAGTAGTAAAAGGAGGACAGTGTATAGCAATCAGCCCCAGCATTTT. Translating it yields CASSKRRTVYSNQPQHF.